This T cell receptor (beta chain) was obtained from a study of response to subunit inactivated influenza vaccine. The CDR3 loop spans 14 amino acids. V dropped 3 bases and J dropped 6 bases, with 15 bases sitting between them. The germline gives CDR1 SGHTA, CDR2 FQGNSA. In TCRdb, the RT-PCR reads were re-called with MiXCR into one record per CDR3 protein. Among around 760,000 distinct CDR3 sequences listed, about 15% were seen once. This clonotype occurred many times. This specimen was PBMCs from blood, taken 14 days before vaccination. The clonotype was recovered from a man over 45 who received an inactivated influenza vaccine. The gene calls are TRBV7-2 and TRBJ2-7; D may be TRBD1 (5 bases). The CDR3 spells CASSFTDTTGEQYF. The CDR3 DNA reads TGTGCCAGCAGCTTTACGGACACTACCGGCGAGCAGTACTTC.